This entry describes one TCR beta chain. Its antigen is undetermined. Unique molecular identifiers were built into the TCRbeta library. From the PCR reads, TCRdb called clonotypes with MiXCR, one entry per CDR3 protein. Counted here are about 240,000 distinct CDR3 sequences, about a quarter occurring once; the ten biggest clones make up roughly 2.6%. The source of the sample is a study of T-cell reconstitution after alpha-beta-depleted transplantation in children. Points from the study as a whole: After transplant, at about two months, alpha-beta T cells were reportedly derived from several hundred expanded graft clones. The main origin of T-cell counts and diversity one year after transplant was newly produced T cells.

The receptor was derived from a girl aged 2-9 years with Fanconi anemia, due to receive a stem cell transplant. This specimen consisted of PBMCs, obtained before TCRalphabeta/CD19-depleted stem cell transplant.

CDR3 in DNA: TGTGCCATCAGTGAGTATGGACCTACCCGGCGGCCCCAGCATTTT. It yields the protein CAISEYGPTRRPQHF. The chain carries TRBV10-3 and TRBJ1-5; D is unresolved. V was trimmed by 1 base and J by 9 bases, leaving 16 bases between them. Germline-derived CDR1 and CDR2 are ENHRY and SYGVKD. There are 15 residues in the CDR3.